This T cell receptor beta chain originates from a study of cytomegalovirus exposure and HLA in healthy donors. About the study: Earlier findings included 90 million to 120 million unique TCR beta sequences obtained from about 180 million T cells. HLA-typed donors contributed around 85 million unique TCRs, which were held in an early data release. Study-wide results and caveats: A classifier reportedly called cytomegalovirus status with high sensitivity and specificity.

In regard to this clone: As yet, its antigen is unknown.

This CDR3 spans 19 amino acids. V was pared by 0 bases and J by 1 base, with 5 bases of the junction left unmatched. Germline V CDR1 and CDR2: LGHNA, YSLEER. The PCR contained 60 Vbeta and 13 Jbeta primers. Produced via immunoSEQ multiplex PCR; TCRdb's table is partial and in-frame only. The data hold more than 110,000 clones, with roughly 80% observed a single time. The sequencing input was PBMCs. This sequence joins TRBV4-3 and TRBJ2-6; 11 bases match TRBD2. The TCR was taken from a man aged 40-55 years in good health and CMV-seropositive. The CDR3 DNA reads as TGCGCCAGCAGCCAAGACTCGGGACTAGCGGTATCTGGGGCCAACGTCCTGACTTTC. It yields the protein CASSQDSGLAVSGANVLTF.